Shown below are 32 T cell receptor beta chains from a single sample sequenced in a study of T cell responses to AZD1222 COVID-19 vaccine. The data were produced by immunoSEQ multiplex PCR, yet TCRdb's version contains in-frame clones alone and is incomplete. This table holds about 120,000 clones, about 92% found once. Sequencing used peripheral blood, obtained on day 0 of AZD1222 vaccination. Source of these receptors: an adult in good health.

The chain combines TRBV24-1 with TRBJ2-2, with TRBD2 matching 7 bases. CDR3 size: 19 residues. V gave up 1 base and J gave up 2 bases; unmatched junction bases: 12. In germline, CDR1 is KGHDR, CDR2 SFDVKD. The CDR3: CATSDFSGWASGNTGELFF. CDR3 coding DNA: TGTGCCACCAGTGATTTTTCAGGGTGGGCTAGCGGAAACACCGGGGAGCTGTTTTTT.

The chain employs TRBV7-9 and TRBJ2-5; a possible D gene is TRBD2 (5 bases). Germline loops: CDR1 SEHNR, CDR2 FQNEAQ (reference sequence). CDR3 size: 15 residues. V was clipped by 5 bases and J by 5 bases, with 18 bases between them. The CDR3 DNA reads TGTGCCAGCAGCCCTTCGGGGTCCTCGTGGGAGACCCAGTACTTC. Its protein is CASSPSGSSWETQYF.

This chain's CDR3 is CASTDQGDTQYF. The DNA for the CDR3 is TGCGCCAGCACAGACCAGGGGGATACGCAGTATTTT. The V call is TRBV10-2, the J call TRBJ2-3; weak D call: TRBD1 (6 bases). Germline loops: CDR1 WSHSY, CDR2 SAAADI. Deletions cut 7 bases from V and 6 bases from J, with 11 bases between. The CDR3 is 12 residues long.

The chain uses TRBV3-1 (or the pseudogene TRBV3-2) and TRBJ2-2, with 7 bases identical to TRBD1. The CDR3 has 17 residues. Trimming cost V 1 base and J 2 bases; bases outside gene matches: 7. Germline CDR1 and CDR2: LGHDT and YNNKEL (reference sequence). CDR3 sequence (DNA): TGTGCCAGCAGCCAAGTGAGTAGGACAGGCAACACCGGGGAGCTGTTTTTT. It is translated as CASSQVSRTGNTGELFF.

This chain links TRBV9 with TRBJ2-1; maybe TRBD1 (6 bases). The CDR3 extends over 16 amino acids. Trimming cost V 4 bases and J 4 bases, with 18 bases left between them. CDR1 and CDR2 (germline): SGDLS, YYNGEE. CDR3 nucleotide sequence: TGTGCCAGCAGCCCGCTGAGGGGGAACGTTTACAATGAGCAGTTCTTC. Translating gives CASSPLRGNVYNEQFF. Supplemented by reference TRBV9 and TRBJ2-1, the full variable domain reads DSGVTQTPKHLITATGQRVTLRCSPRSGDLSVYWYQQSLDQGLQFLIQYYNGEERAKGNILERFSAQQFPDLHSELNLSSLELGDSALYFCASSPLRGNVYNEQFFGPGTRLTVL.

V is TRBV12-3 or TRBV12-4 and J is TRBJ1-5; 8 bases fit TRBD1. The CDR3 is 13 residues long. The ends lost 3 bases at V and 8 bases at J; junction bases unmatched: 3. The CDR3 DNA reads TGTGCCAGCAGTTTGGACAGGGTTGAGCCCCAGCATTTT. Its protein is CASSLDRVEPQHF.

This chain connects TRBV2 to TRBJ1-1; D unresolved. In germline, CDR1 is SNHLY, CDR2 FYNNEI. The V end was cut by 3 bases, the J end by 1 base, with 6 bases between. This CDR3 is 13 amino acids long. DNA for the CDR3: TGTGCCAGCAGTGACACCCCGAACACTGAAGCTTTCTTT. This encodes CASSDTPNTEAFF.

J is TRBJ1-6 and V is TRBV7-9; D perhaps matches TRBD1 (6 bases). Germline values: CDR1 SEHNR, CDR2 FQNEAQ (reference sequence). The CDR3 extends over 15 amino acids. V lost 8 bases to trimming and J lost 7 bases, with 18 bases between them. CDR3 DNA sequence: TGTGCCAGCCACCTCGCCGGGGGCCTAAATTCACCCCTCCACTTT. Encoded protein: CASHLAGGLNSPLHF. The variable domain in full, with the rest retrieved from reference TRBV7-9 and TRBJ1-6, is DTGVSQNPRHKITKRGQNVTFRCDPISEHNRLYWYRQTLGQGPEFLTYFQNEAQLEKSRLLSDRFSAERPKGSFSTLEIQRTEQGDSAMYLCASHLAGGLNSPLHFGNGTRLTVT.

The rearrangement links TRBV30 to TRBJ2-5; TRBD2 matches at 10 bases. Germline loops: CDR1 GTSNPN, CDR2 SVGIG (reference sequence). Trimming at V came to 1 base and at J to 3 bases, leaving 8 bases not matched to a gene. The CDR3 is made up of 16 amino acids. Here the CDR3 reads CAWSGSSGRWEETQYF. In nucleotides, the CDR3 is TGTGCCTGGAGTGGGAGTAGCGGGAGGTGGGAAGAGACCCAGTACTTC.

J is TRBJ2-3 and V is TRBV6-5, with 7 bases aligning to TRBD2. The CDR3 spans 14 residues. With V trimmed by 6 bases and J by 2 bases, 5 bases remained unmatched. In germline, CDR1 is MNHEY, CDR2 SVGAGI. CDR3 amino acids: CASSPGRPTDTQYF. CDR3 DNA: TGTGCCAGCAGCCCCGGGAGGCCCACAGATACGCAGTATTTT.

V and J are TRBV24-1 and TRBJ1-2; 9 bases line up with TRBD1. Germline V gene data show CDR1 as KGHDR and CDR2 as SFDVKD. With 9 bases clipped from V and 8 bases from J, the junction kept 12 bases outside the gene matches. The CDR3 contains 14 residues. The CDR3 coding sequence is TGTGCCACCCGATCCGGACAGGGGTGGGACGGCTACACCTTC. This translates into CATRSGQGWDGYTF.

The rearrangement uses TRBV27 and TRBJ1-1; 9 bases agree with TRBD1. Trimming cost V 4 bases and J 10 bases; bases outside gene matches: 10. The CDR3 is 14 residues long. Germline V gene sequence: CDR1 MNHEY, CDR2 SMNVEV (reference sequence). Here the CDR3 reads CASSWGITGGGAFF. CDR3 in DNA: TGTGCCAGCAGTTGGGGAATTACAGGGGGCGGAGCTTTCTTT.

V is TRBV4-1 and J is TRBJ2-7; D might be TRBD1 or TRBD2, each matching 5 bases. CDR3 size: 13 residues. Trimming pared 4 bases from V and 5 bases from J, leaving 12 bases between. CDR1 and CDR2 from the germline V gene are MGHRA and YSYEKL. As DNA, the CDR3 is TGCGCCAGCAGCCCTCGAGAGGGACACGAGCAGTACTTC. It specifies CASSPREGHEQYF.

This clone has just one count. This chain connects TRBV7-6 to TRBJ2-7; 8 bases are shared with TRBD1. Germline CDR1 reads SGHVS; CDR2 reads FNYEAQ. The ends lost 0 bases at V and 0 bases at J; junction bases unmatched: 19. This CDR3 is built from 21 residues. CDR3 protein: CASSLAWGREHRDRSSYEQYF. The CDR3 coding sequence is TGTGCCAGCAGCTTAGCTTGGGGTAGAGAACACCGGGACAGGAGCTCCTACGAGCAGTACTTC.

This chain connects TRBV27 to TRBJ1-2; D ambiguous. Germline CDR1 is MNHEY and CDR2 is SMNVEV (reference sequence). Between the trimmed V and J ends, which lost 6 bases and 4 bases, there was a span of 24 bases. This CDR3 has 17 residues. CDR3 region: CASSSLLSREASYGYTF. Here the CDR3 DNA reads TGTGCCAGCAGCTCCCTGTTATCCCGGGAGGCCTCCTATGGCTACACCTTC.

The chain links TRBV12-5 to TRBJ1-1; a weak D match, TRBD1 (5 bases). Germline loops: CDR1 LGHNT, CDR2 FRNRAP. The CDR3 has 14 residues. With 5 bases removed from V and 5 bases from J, the gap between germline ends came to 15 bases. The DNA for the CDR3 is TGTGCTAGTGGTCTCTCCCTCAGGGTGACTGAAGCTTTCTTT. Its translation is CASGLSLRVTEAFF. Full variable domain (outside the CDR3, taken from reference TRBV12-5 and TRBJ1-1): DARVTQTPRHKVTEMGQEVTMRCQPILGHNTVFWYRQTMMQGLELLAYFRNRAPLDDSGMPKDRFSAEMPDATLATLKIQPSEPRDSAVYFCASGLSLRVTEAFFGQGTRLTVV.

V is TRBV12-3 or TRBV12-4 and J is TRBJ2-3; no firm D call. The germline V and J ends were trimmed by 5 bases and 2 bases, with 5 bases remaining between them. This CDR3 comprises 12 residues. The CDR3 here is CASSPYTDTQYF. CDR3 bases: TGTGCCAGCAGTCCGTACACAGATACGCAGTATTTT.

This sequence joins TRBV18 and TRBJ1-1; perhaps TRBD1 as D (6 bases). The CDR3 totals 15 residues. The V gene's germline CDR1 is KGHSH and CDR2 LQKENI. The V end lost 10 bases, the J end lost 2 bases, and 20 bases lay between the germline ends. The CDR3 bases are TGTGCCACCCGAAAGGGATCGGACAGAAACACTGAAGCTTTCTTT. This gives the protein CATRKGSDRNTEAFF.

This rearrangement joins TRBV6-5 to TRBJ1-2; D is uncertain. CDR1 and CDR2 (germline): MNHEY, SVGAGI. The CDR3 spans 13 residues. V was clipped by 3 bases and J by 5 bases, with 10 bases between them. The CDR3 region has the DNA TGTGCCAGCAGTTATAAAGGCAGTTATGGCTACACCTTC. This translates into CASSYKGSYGYTF.

The chain recombines TRBV28 with TRBJ1-5; possible D gene TRBD1, 5 bases. The CDR3 covers 15 residues. Germline V CDR1 and CDR2: MDHEN, SYDVKM. Trimming stripped 2 bases from V and 6 bases from J, with 14 bases between. CDR3 loop: CASSLHGPGRQPQHF. The DNA of the CDR3 is TGTGCCAGCAGTTTACATGGGCCGGGACGTCAGCCCCAGCATTTT.

This clone was observed once. The rearrangement joins TRBV7-9 to TRBJ1-2, with D possibly being TRBD1 (5 bases). Germline CDR1 SEHNR, CDR2 FQNEAQ (reference sequence). V lost 5 bases, J lost 13 bases, and 14 bases lay in between. The CDR3 runs 11 residues. CDR3: CASSHNGAGTF. The CDR3, as DNA: TGTGCCAGCAGCCACAACGGGGCGGGCACCTTC.

The V gene is TRBV23-1, the J gene TRBJ2-1, with TRBD2 as a possible D gene (5 bases). TRBV23-1 is reported as an ORF; its role is uncertain. V dropped 4 bases and J dropped 6 bases, with 13 bases sitting between them. This CDR3 has 14 amino acids. DNA for the CDR3: TGCGCCAGCAGTCGGGTTTTAGAGGGCAATGAGCAGTTCTTC. Its translation is CASSRVLEGNEQFF.

This chain joins TRBV27 and TRBJ1-6; D remains unclear. V lost 1 base, J lost 8 bases, and 9 bases lay in between. The CDR3 loop spans 14 amino acids. Looked up from germline, CDR1 is MNHEY and CDR2 is SMNVEV (reference sequence). The CDR3 DNA follows: TGTGCCAGCAGTTTATTGGGGATTGATTCACCCCTCCACTTT. It translates to CASSLLGIDSPLHF.

The rearrangement uses TRBV27 and TRBJ1-1, with 7 bases aligning to TRBD1. This CDR3 is built from 16 residues. Trimming at V came to 8 bases and at J to 0 bases, leaving 12 bases not matched to a gene. The V gene's germline CDR1 is MNHEY and CDR2 SMNVEV (reference sequence). The CDR3 DNA follows: TGTGCCAGCTCTCATCGGACAGGTTCTATGAACACTGAAGCTTTCTTT. This codes for CASSHRTGSMNTEAFF.

The rearrangement joins TRBV13 to TRBJ1-2; D may be TRBD1 (5 bases). Germline V gene lookup returns CDR1 PRHDT and CDR2 FYEKMQ (reference sequence). The CDR3 loop spans 17 amino acids. Trimming took off 3 bases at V and 1 base at J, with 18 bases between the two ends. The CDR3 sequence is CASSFGGQGLDNYGYTF. The DNA of the CDR3 is TGTGCCAGCAGCTTCGGAGGTCAGGGACTCGATAACTATGGCTACACCTTC.

This clone was seen just once. V is TRBV7-2 and J is TRBJ1-4; D is unresolved. Trimming cost V 1 base and J 5 bases, with 23 bases left between them. The CDR3 has 19 residues. CDR1 is SGHTA and CDR2 is FQGNSA in the germline V gene. The CDR3 is CASSLDPGRVASPNEKLFF. CDR3 sequence (DNA): TGTGCCAGCAGCTTAGATCCGGGTCGGGTCGCGTCCCCCAATGAAAAACTGTTTTTT.

The chain couples TRBV19 to TRBJ2-6; TRBD2 matches at 7 bases. V dropped 7 bases and J dropped 2; count of bases not matched to a gene: 5. From germline, CDR1 is LNHDA and CDR2 SQIVND (reference sequence). There are 15 residues in the CDR3. CDR3 bases: TGTGCCAGTATGCGGGGGTTTCCTGGGGCCAACGTCCTGACTTTC. Translation gives CASMRGFPGANVLTF.

The V and J genes are TRBV3-1 (or the pseudogene TRBV3-2) and TRBJ2-1, with D unresolved. The V end was cut by 3 bases, the J end by 4 bases, with 19 bases between. The CDR3 length is 17 residues. Germline V CDR1 and CDR2: LGHDT, YNNKEL (reference sequence). The CDR3, as DNA: TGTGCCAGCAGCCAGGACCCTTTCGGAGAAAATTACAATGAGCAGTTCTTC. Translation: CASSQDPFGENYNEQFF.

The chain carries TRBV27 and TRBJ2-7, with 13 bases fitting TRBD2. The CDR3 consists of 14 residues. Germline loops: CDR1 MNHEY, CDR2 SMNVEV (reference sequence). The trim removed 3 bases at V and 5 bases at J, leaving 1 base unmatched. The CDR3: CASSFGLAGDEQYF. CDR3 in DNA: TGTGCCAGCAGTTTCGGACTAGCGGGAGACGAGCAGTACTTC.

This clone was picked up one time. The chain recombines TRBV28 with TRBJ2-3; 8 bases agree with TRBD2. J lost 1 base, V lost 5 bases, and 11 bases had no gene match. Germline V gene sequence: CDR1 MDHEN, CDR2 SYDVKM. The CDR3 runs to 17 residues. For the CDR3, the DNA is TGTGCCAGCAGTGCCTCCGAGGAGACTAGCGGCACAGATACGCAGTATTTT. It yields the protein CASSASEETSGTDTQYF.

The V and J genes are TRBV11-2 and TRBJ2-2, with D uncertain. The CDR3 length is 11 residues. V was pared by 1 base and J by 6 bases, with 0 bases between. CDR1 is SGHAT and CDR2 is FQNNGV in the germline V gene. CDR3 nucleotide sequence: TGTGCCAGCAGCTTAGCCGGGGAGCTGTTTTTT. Translation gives CASSLAGELFF.

V usage is TRBV11-3 and J usage is TRBJ2-2; 13 nucleotides agree with TRBD2. The V segment lost 1 base and the J segment 0 bases; nucleotides outside the gene matches: 8. Germline CDR1 is SGHNT and CDR2 is YENEEA. This CDR3 is built from 20 residues. CDR3 in DNA: TGTGCCAGCAGCTTAGGTCCCACTAGCGGGAGGGCCCCGAACACCGGGGAGCTGTTTTTT. It yields the protein CASSLGPTSGRAPNTGELFF.